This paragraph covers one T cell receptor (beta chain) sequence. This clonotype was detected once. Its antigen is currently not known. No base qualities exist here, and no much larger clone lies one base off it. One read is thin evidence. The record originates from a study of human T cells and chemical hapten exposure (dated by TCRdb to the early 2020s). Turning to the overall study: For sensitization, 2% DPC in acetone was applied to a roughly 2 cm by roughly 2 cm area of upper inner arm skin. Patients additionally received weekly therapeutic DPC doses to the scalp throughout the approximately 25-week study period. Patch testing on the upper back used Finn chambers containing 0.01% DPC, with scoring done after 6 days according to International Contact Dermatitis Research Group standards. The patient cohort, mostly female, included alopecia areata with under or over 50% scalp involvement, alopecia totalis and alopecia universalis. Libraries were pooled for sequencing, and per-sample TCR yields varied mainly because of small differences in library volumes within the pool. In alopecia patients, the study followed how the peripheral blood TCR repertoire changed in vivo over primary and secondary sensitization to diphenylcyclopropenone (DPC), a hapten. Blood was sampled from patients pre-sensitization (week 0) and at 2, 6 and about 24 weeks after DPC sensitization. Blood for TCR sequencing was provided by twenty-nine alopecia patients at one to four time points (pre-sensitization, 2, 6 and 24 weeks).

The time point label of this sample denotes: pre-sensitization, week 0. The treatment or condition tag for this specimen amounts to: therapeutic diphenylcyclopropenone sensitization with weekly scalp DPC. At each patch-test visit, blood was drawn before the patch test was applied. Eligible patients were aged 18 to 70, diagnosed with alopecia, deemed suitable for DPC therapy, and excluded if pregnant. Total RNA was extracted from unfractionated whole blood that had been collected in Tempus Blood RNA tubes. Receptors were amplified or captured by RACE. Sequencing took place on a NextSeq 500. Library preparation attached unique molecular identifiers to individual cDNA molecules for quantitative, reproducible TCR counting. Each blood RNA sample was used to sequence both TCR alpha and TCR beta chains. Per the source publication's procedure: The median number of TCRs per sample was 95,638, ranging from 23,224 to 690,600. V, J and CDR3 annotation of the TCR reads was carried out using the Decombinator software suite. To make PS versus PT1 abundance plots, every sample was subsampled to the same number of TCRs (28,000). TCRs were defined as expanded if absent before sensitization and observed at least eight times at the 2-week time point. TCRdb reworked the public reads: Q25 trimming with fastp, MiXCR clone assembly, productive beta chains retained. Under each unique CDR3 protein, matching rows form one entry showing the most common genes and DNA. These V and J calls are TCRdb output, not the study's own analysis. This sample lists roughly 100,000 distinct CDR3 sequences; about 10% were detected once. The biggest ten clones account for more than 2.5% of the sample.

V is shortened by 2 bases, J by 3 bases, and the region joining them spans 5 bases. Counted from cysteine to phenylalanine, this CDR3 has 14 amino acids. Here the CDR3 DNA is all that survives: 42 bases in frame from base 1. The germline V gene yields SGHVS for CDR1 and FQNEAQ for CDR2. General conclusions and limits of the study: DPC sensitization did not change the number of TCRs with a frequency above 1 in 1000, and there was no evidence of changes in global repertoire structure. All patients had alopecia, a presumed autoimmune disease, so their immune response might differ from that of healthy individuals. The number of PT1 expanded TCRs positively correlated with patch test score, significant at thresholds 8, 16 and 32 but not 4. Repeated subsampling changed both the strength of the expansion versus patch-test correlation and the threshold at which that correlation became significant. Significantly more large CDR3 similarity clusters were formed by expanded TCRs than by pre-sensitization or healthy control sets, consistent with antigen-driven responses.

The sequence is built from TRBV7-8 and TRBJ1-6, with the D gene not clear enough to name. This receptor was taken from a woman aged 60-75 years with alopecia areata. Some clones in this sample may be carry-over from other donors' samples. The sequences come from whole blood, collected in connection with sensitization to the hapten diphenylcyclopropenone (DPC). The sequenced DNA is TGTGCCAGCAGCTTATTCGTCTATAATTCACCCCTCCACTTT. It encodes CASSLFVYNSPLHF. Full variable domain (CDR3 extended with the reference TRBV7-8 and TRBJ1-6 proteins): GAGVSQSPRYKVAKRGQDVALRCDPISGHVSLFWYQQALGQGPEFLTYFQNEAQLDKSGLPSDRFFAERPEGSVSTLKIQRTQQEDSAVYLCASSLFVYNSPLHFGNGTRLTVT.